This T cell receptor (beta chain) was found in a study of blood T cell repertoires in COVID-19. Overall study context: COVID-19 samples, acute and convalescent, were from the United States, Italy and Spain. Nucleic acid was either cDNA or gDNA, and it came from T cells, B-cell-depleted T cells, or PBMCs.

In the original workflow: Cell counts per sample came from amplifying reference gene primers. Generated by immunoSEQ multiplex PCR, the TCRdb table keeps only in-frame clones and is missing some. The V and J calls and clone size were taken over from that table, and D and trimming were inferred from the DNA. Altogether about 160,000 clones are present, roughly 88% being singletons, with the ten largest covering 9.1%. The CDR3 is 14 amino acids. Germline V gene lookup returns CDR1 KGHSH and CDR2 LQKENI. Trimming cost V 6 bases and J 0 bases; bases outside gene matches: 1. The sequencing input was peripheral blood. The TCR originated in a woman aged 80 or older with active or convalescent COVID-19. The chain has TRBV18 and TRBJ2-4, with 8 nucleotides matching TRBD1. The CDR3 sequence is CASSTGEAKNIQYF. CDR3 sequence (DNA): TGTGCCAGCTCGACAGGGGAAGCCAAAAACATTCAGTACTTC.